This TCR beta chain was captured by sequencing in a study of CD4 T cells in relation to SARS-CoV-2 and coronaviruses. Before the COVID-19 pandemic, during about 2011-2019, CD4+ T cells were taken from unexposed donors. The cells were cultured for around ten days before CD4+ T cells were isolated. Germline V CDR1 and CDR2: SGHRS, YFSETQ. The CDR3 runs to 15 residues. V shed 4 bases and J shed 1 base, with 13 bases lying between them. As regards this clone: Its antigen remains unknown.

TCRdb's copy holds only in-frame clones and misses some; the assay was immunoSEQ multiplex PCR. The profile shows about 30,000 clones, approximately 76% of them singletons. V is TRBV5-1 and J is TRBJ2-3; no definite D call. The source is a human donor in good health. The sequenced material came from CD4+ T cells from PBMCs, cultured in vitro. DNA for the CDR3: TGCGCCAGCAGCCCCCTCCAGTCAGGCACAGATACGCAGTATTTT. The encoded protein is CASSPLQSGTDTQYF.